Each of the 23 T cell receptor beta chains below was sequenced from the same sample in a study of blood T cell repertoires in COVID-19. The table came from immunoSEQ multiplex PCR; TCRdb's copy has only in-frame clones and leaves some out. The table includes approximately 6,000 clones, 85% to 90% detected once. Sequenced material: peripheral blood. The receptor source for this set is a man in his sixties with acute or convalescent COVID-19.

This rearrangement joins TRBV6-2 or TRBV6-3 to TRBJ1-1; 12 bases are shared with TRBD1. Germline loops: CDR1 MNHEY, CDR2 SVGEGT. CDR3 length equals 16 residues. With 0 bases clipped from V and 5 bases from J, the junction kept 4 bases outside the gene matches. The CDR3 DNA is TGTGCCAGCAGTTACTCGAGGGACAGGGGGCTGACTGAAGCTTTCTTT. Its translation is CASSYSRDRGLTEAFF.

In regard to this clone: An end of the junction differs from the germline gene, which may be a read error. The chain couples TRBV3-1 (or the pseudogene TRBV3-2) to TRBJ2-1; weak D call: TRBD2 (6 bases). CDR3 length equals 11 residues. From germline, CDR1 is LGHDT and CDR2 YNNKEL (reference sequence). Written as DNA, the CDR3 is TGTGCCAGCAGTCTCTCGGGAGAGCGGTTCTTC. Translated: CASSLSGERFF.

This clone has a handful of counts. V is TRBV30 and J is TRBJ2-7; the D gene is possibly TRBD2 (6 bases). CDR3 length: 14 residues. Deletions cut 1 base from V and 2 bases from J, with 12 bases between. Germline CDR1 GTSNPN, CDR2 SVGIG (reference sequence). CDR3 protein: CAWSGGGKAYEQYF. The CDR3, as DNA: TGTGCCTGGAGTGGGGGAGGAAAGGCCTACGAGCAGTACTTC.

The genes are TRBV19 and TRBJ1-2, with 7 bases identical to TRBD1. After removal of 5 bases from V and 2 bases from J, the junction contained 5 bases not matched to a gene. The CDR3 consists of 14 residues. From germline, CDR1 is LNHDA and CDR2 SQIVND (reference sequence). The CDR3 is CASSFQDRNYGYTF. Written as DNA, the CDR3 is TGTGCCAGTAGTTTCCAGGACAGGAACTATGGCTACACCTTC.

CDR3 sequence: CASSTGVNTEAFF. The CDR3 DNA reads as TGTGCCAGCAGCACAGGGGTGAACACTGAAGCTTTCTTT. The J gene is TRBJ1-1, the V gene TRBV7-3; 7 bases are a match to TRBD1. Germline-derived CDR1 and CDR2 are SGHTA and FQGTGA. Trimming cost V 5 bases and J 0 bases; bases outside gene matches: 0. This CDR3 contains 13 residues.

This clone was recorded once. CDR3 protein: CASSFRTGNGYTF. CDR3 bases: TGTGCCAGCAGCTTTAGGACAGGGAACGGCTACACCTTC. The genes are TRBV11-2 and TRBJ1-2, with 8 positions matching TRBD1. CDR3 length: 13 amino acids. V shed 3 bases, J shed 8 bases, and the junction held 5 bases outside the gene matches. Germline CDR1 and CDR2: SGHAT and FQNNGV. The whole variable domain, filled in from reference TRBV11-2 and TRBJ1-2, reads EAGVAQSPRYKIIEKRQSVAFWCNPISGHATLYWYQQILGQGPKLLIQFQNNGVVDDSQLPKDRFSAERLKGVDSTLKIQPAKLEDSAVYLCASSFRTGNGYTFGSGTRLTVV.

The chain combines TRBV9 with TRBJ2-3, with 9 bases lining up with TRBD2. Germline V gene sequence: CDR1 SGDLS, CDR2 YYNGEE. The CDR3 has 21 amino acids. With 0 bases clipped from V and 0 bases from J, the junction kept 17 bases outside the gene matches. The CDR3, as DNA: TGTGCCAGCAGCGTAGCCCATCTCCGAGGGACTAGCTTTGATAGCACAGATACGCAGTATTTT. This translates into CASSVAHLRGTSFDSTDTQYF.

This chain uses TRBV21-1 with TRBJ2-7; TRBD1, as called in the table, went unchecked against the DNA. TRBV21-1 is a pseudogene segment. The CDR3 is 16 amino acids. CDR3 in amino acids: CASSPRDRGLPYEQYV. The CDR3 nucleotides read TGTGCCAGCAGCCCTCGGGACAGGGGGCTCCCCTACGAGCAGTACGTC.

The CDR3 region has the DNA TGTGCCAGCACCTCAAGGACAGGCTCTAATTCACCCCTCCACTTT. Its protein is CASTSRTGSNSPLHF. V and J are TRBV7-2 and TRBJ1-6; 7 nucleotides match TRBD1. Trimming took 7 bases from V and 6 from J; bases not matched to a gene: 9. From germline, CDR1 is SGHTA and CDR2 FQGNSA. The CDR3 runs 15 residues.

The CDR3 sequence: CASSHEPYTQYF. The CDR3 coding sequence is TGTGCCAGCAGCCATGAGCCCTATACGCAGTATTTT. This rearrangement joins TRBV5-8 to TRBJ2-3; D ambiguous. V lost 4 bases and J lost 7, with 10 bases in between. The germline gives CDR1 SGHTS, CDR2 YDEGEE. The CDR3 runs 12 residues.

V is TRBV5-1 and J is TRBJ2-2; tentative D call: TRBD1 (5 bases). Between the trimmed V and J ends, which lost 2 bases and 3 bases, there was a span of 8 bases. The CDR3 has 14 residues. Germline loops: CDR1 SGHRS, CDR2 YFSETQ. CDR3 protein: CASSFRQYTGELFF. CDR3 bases: TGCGCCAGCAGCTTCAGACAGTACACCGGGGAGCTGTTTTTT.

This chain connects TRBV18 to TRBJ2-2, with D perhaps TRBD2 (6 bases). This CDR3 is 15 amino acids long. The germline V and J ends were trimmed by 1 base and 3 bases, with 9 bases remaining between them. Germline V lookup: CDR1 KGHSH, CDR2 LQKENI. The CDR3 loop is CASSPRWGDTGELFF. CDR3 coding DNA: TGTGCCAGCTCACCACGATGGGGGGACACCGGGGAGCTGTTTTTT.

The J gene is TRBJ2-1, the V gene TRBV30, with 11 bases that match TRBD2. The V gene's germline CDR1 is GTSNPN and CDR2 SVGIG (reference sequence). CDR3 length: 14 amino acids. Trimming at V came to 2 bases and at J to 7 bases, leaving 4 bases not matched to a gene. The DNA for the CDR3 is TGTGCCTGGAGTCCGGGACTAGCGGCTAATGAGCAGTTCTTC. Residues: CAWSPGLAANEQFF.

The V and J genes are TRBV10-3 and TRBJ2-3; a possible D gene is TRBD2 (5 bases). The CDR3 contains 12 residues. Germline assignment: CDR1 ENHRY and CDR2 SYGVKD. The V end was cut by 6 bases, the J end by 4 bases, with 8 bases between. CDR3 amino acids: CAISPGADTQYF. The CDR3 bases are TGTGCCATCAGCCCCGGGGCAGATACGCAGTATTTT.

V gene TRBV7-9 combines with J gene TRBJ2-1; 8 bases match TRBD2. V was clipped by 1 base and J by 8 bases; unmatched bases: 10. There are 16 residues in the CDR3. Looked up from germline, CDR1 is SEHNR and CDR2 is FQNEAQ (reference sequence). CDR3 loop: CASSLGGTRVIDEQFF. DNA of the CDR3: TGTGCCAGCAGCTTAGGTGGGACTAGGGTCATTGATGAGCAGTTCTTC.

V is TRBV5-1 and J is TRBJ1-2; D uncertain. Trimming removed 2 bases from V and 7 bases from J, with 18 bases in between. The CDR3 has 15 amino acids. Germline loops: CDR1 SGHRS, CDR2 YFSETQ. CDR3 amino acids: CASSFSGNEPGGYTF. In DNA form, the CDR3 reads TGCGCCAGCAGCTTTTCGGGAAACGAACCCGGTGGCTACACCTTC.

The J gene is TRBJ1-5, the V gene TRBV28; 10 bases line up with TRBD1. The germline V gene has CDR1 MDHEN and CDR2 SYDVKM. V gave up 2 bases and J gave up 9 bases; unmatched junction bases: 10. This CDR3 contains 16 residues. The CDR3, as DNA: TGTGCCAGCAGTTTAAGCTCCGGGACAGGGGTCAGGCCCCAGCATTTT. Translated, it gives CASSLSSGTGVRPQHF.

The chain combines TRBV11-2 with TRBJ2-1, with a tentative D call TRBD1 (6 bases). The CDR3 runs to 15 residues. CDR1 and CDR2 (germline): SGHAT, FQNNGV. Trimming shortened V by 5 bases and J by 7 bases, and 18 bases separated the two germline ends. The CDR3 region has the DNA TGTGCCAGCAGCACCCCGTGGGGGCTTAAAAATGAGCAGTTCTTC. This encodes CASSTPWGLKNEQFF.

The chain has TRBV28 and TRBJ1-4, with 9 bases fitting TRBD1. The CDR3 length is 17 residues. Germline loops: CDR1 MDHEN, CDR2 SYDVKM. After removal of 3 bases from V and 5 bases from J, the junction contained 10 bases not matched to a gene. CDR3 residues: CASSFGGQGRLNEKLFF. The CDR3 nucleotides are TGTGCCAGCAGTTTTGGGGGACAGGGAAGGTTAAATGAAAAACTGTTTTTT.

The chain employs TRBV6-1 and TRBJ2-3; 9 bases line up with TRBD1. J gave up 2 bases and V 2 bases, and 5 bases lay outside the gene matches. The V gene's germline CDR1 is MNHNS and CDR2 SASEGT. This CDR3 is built from 16 residues. The CDR3 DNA is TGTGCCAGCAGTGAAAGGACAGGGGAAGTCACAGATACGCAGTATTTT. Translation: CASSERTGEVTDTQYF.

CDR3 coding DNA: TGTGCCAGCAGTGAATGGACAGTAAGGGACACTGAAGCTTTCTTT. It is translated as CASSEWTVRDTEAFF. The V call is TRBV2, the J call TRBJ1-1; tentative D call: TRBD1 (6 bases). The CDR3 is 15 amino acids. Germline CDR1 reads SNHLY; CDR2 reads FYNNEI. Trimming took off 2 bases at V and 3 bases at J, with 13 bases between the two ends.

J is TRBJ2-1 and V is TRBV27; 10 bases match TRBD2. Germline assignment: CDR1 MNHEY and CDR2 SMNVEV (reference sequence). J was trimmed by 3 bases and V by 8 bases; bases with no gene match: 10. The CDR3 is made up of 16 amino acids. The CDR3 bases are TGTGCCAGCTTGGGGGAGCGGGGGGGCCACTACAATGAGCAGTTCTTC. Encoded protein: CASLGERGGHYNEQFF.

The chain employs TRBV6-1 and TRBJ1-5; D gene unclear. The ends were cut back, 2 bases at V and 9 bases at J, with 8 bases in the middle. Germline V gene data show CDR1 as MNHNS and CDR2 as SASEGT. There are 12 residues in the CDR3. The CDR3: CASSESLGPQHF. In nucleotides, the CDR3 is TGTGCCAGCAGTGAATCGCTAGGGCCCCAGCATTTT.